This entry describes one T cell receptor beta chain. Its antigen is not known. Library construction for TCR beta used iRepertoire HTBI primers and Arm-PCR of CDR3 regions. TCRdb passed the multiplex PCR reads through MiXCR, listing each CDR3 protein once. The table has about 240,000 distinct CDR3 sequences, about 19% seen once. The CDR3 sequence is 15 residues long. The V and J ends lost 9 bases and 1 base, in that order; junction bases with no gene match: 8. Germline V gene data show CDR1 as SNHLY and CDR2 as FYNNEI. These data are taken from a study of regulatory T cells in long-lasting Graves disease. General study results and limits: Sample size, which was small, may have reduced accuracy. TRBV28, TRBJ1-2 and TRBJ2-5 emerged as the favored segments in persistent disease. With a few thousand shared public clonotypes, persistent patients exceeded new patients, who shared more than 750.

Time point described: newly diagnosed GD, antithyroid drugs for less than 3 months. Extracted PBMC RNA gave rise to the TCR library. This material consisted of peripheral blood mononuclear cells (PBMCs), taken at new diagnosis, from a patient treated with antithyroid drugs. The genes are TRBV2 and TRBJ2-1; 8 bases are a match to TRBD2. This receptor was obtained from a female donor with Graves disease. The CDR3 DNA reads TGTGCCAGAAGGGCGGGGGGATTATCCTACAATGAGCAGTTCTTC. It specifies CARRAGGLSYNEQFF.